A selection of T cell receptor beta chains follows, all from one sample in a study of vaccination and CD4 T cells after COVID-19. Via MiXCR, TCRdb re-called the PCR reads, giving one row per CDR3 protein. The table has 15,000 to 20,000 distinct CDR3 sequences, approximately 71% seen once. No antigen has been identified for these receptors. Material: CD4+ T cells from blood, cultured in vitro. The receptors come from a human donor who had recovered from COVID-19. Both conserved end residues are part of each CDR3. The D gene is left open where the match is weak. Part of the rows lack a size; the others show once, few, many or a class for expanded clones.

CDR3 DNA	CDR3 protein	clone size	J gene	V gene	D gene
TGCAGTGCTCACCGGGACTCTGGACGCGAGCAGTACTTC	CSAHRDSGREQYF	few	TRBJ2-7	TRBV20-1	.
TGTGCCAGCAGTCCGGAGGGGGTAAGGGCCAAAAACATTCAGTACTTC	CASSPEGVRAKNIQYF	.	TRBJ2-4	TRBV6-5	.
TGCAGTGCTAGACCAGGGTCCTACGAGCAGTACTTC	CSARPGSYEQYF	.	TRBJ2-7	TRBV20-1	.
TGTGCCAGCATCCTTCGCGGGCCATATGGCTACACCTTC	CASILRGPYGYTF	.	TRBJ1-2	TRBV5-8	.
TGTGCCAGCAGTTTCGCGCAGGTCAACGGTCAGCCCCAGCATTTT	CASSFAQVNGQPQHF	.	TRBJ1-5	TRBV28	.
TGCAGTGCTAGACGGGACAGGGGCACCGGGGAGCTGTTTTTT	CSARRDRGTGELFF	.	TRBJ2-2	TRBV20-1	TRBD1
TGTGCCAGCAGTTACGGGCGGGGGCCCGGCTACACCTTC	CASSYGRGPGYTF	.	TRBJ1-2	TRBV6-5	.
TGTGCCAGCAGTACCTCGTGGGAGCAGTACTTC	CASSTSWEQYF	.	TRBJ2-7	TRBV6-2/TRBV6-3	.
TGTGCCAGCAGTTTATTCCAGGCGTCAAATAATTCACCCCTCCACTTT	CASSLFQASNNSPLHF	few	TRBJ1-6	TRBV27	.
TGTGCCAGCAGTTCCAGGACAGGGGAACAGCCCCAGCATTTT	CASSSRTGEQPQHF	.	TRBJ1-5	TRBV6-5	TRBD1
TGCAGTGCCCCCGCAGGGGGCTCTGGGGCCAACGTCCTGACTTTC	CSAPAGGSGANVLTF	.	TRBJ2-6	TRBV20-1	TRBD1
TGTGCCACCAGTGATAGGGGACAGGGGGAGCTGTTTTTT	CATSDRGQGELFF	.	TRBJ2-2	TRBV24-1	TRBD1
TGTGCCAGCTCTATACAGGGGGTGAGCAATCAGCCCCAGCATTTT	CASSIQGVSNQPQHF	.	TRBJ1-5	TRBV2	TRBD1
TGTGCCAGCATAGCTAGCGGGAGAGGCGATACGCAGTATTTT	CASIASGRGDTQYF	.	TRBJ2-3	TRBV6-1	TRBD2
TGTGCCAGCAGCTTAGACCCCAAGGGGAGTCAGCCCCAGCATTTT	CASSLDPKGSQPQHF	.	TRBJ1-5	TRBV7-6	.